A single sample is the source of the 10 T cell receptor beta chains below, sequenced in a study of CXCR3-negative and CXCR3-positive naive CD8 T cells. Study results and caveats: Researchers report that CXCR3-positive naive cells carry more hydrophobic TRB CDR3s than CXCR3-negative naive cells.

UMI-labeled TRB cDNA libraries were prepared by 5' RACE. For each CDR3 protein, TCRdb gives one entry from its re-call of the 5' RACE reads, without DNA. The listing records 100,000 or so distinct CDR3 sequences. Their antigens are not known. What was sequenced was naive CXCR3+ CD8+ T cells from blood. The subset is: CD45RO-CCR7+CD27+CD95- naive CD8+ T cells expressing CXCR3 (TNR3+). These receptors all stem from a human donor in good health. Some clones in this sample may be carry-over from other donors' samples.

The chain uses TRBV10-3 and TRBJ2-3; the D call of TRBD2 rests on TCRdb alone, since no DNA is present to check it. Germline values: CDR1 ENHRY, CDR2 SYGVKD. The CDR3 totals 15 residues. This CDR3 reads CAISEPLAALDTQYF.

V is TRBV15 and J is TRBJ2-1. The length of the CDR3 is 13 residues. The germline CDR1 and CDR2 sequences are LNHNV and YYDKDF (reference sequence). CDR3 sequence reads: CATRQGVGNEQFF.

The chain is built from TRBV3-1 and TRBJ2-3; TCRdb calls TRBD1, which cannot be checked without DNA. CDR1 is LGHDT, CDR2 YNNKEL, per germline (reference sequence). The length of the CDR3 is 17 residues. The CDR3 protein is CASSQGTRDPWVATQYF.

This chain connects TRBV7-9 to TRBJ2-4; without DNA, the TCRdb call of TRBD1 cannot be checked. The V gene's germline CDR1 is SEHNR and CDR2 FQNEAQ (reference sequence). CDR3 length: 16 residues. The CDR3 reads CASSEQGAHSKNIQYF.

CDR3 residues: CASSLVLSSGDEQFF. The chain combines TRBV7-9 with TRBJ2-1; TCRdb lists TRBD1, though no DNA is available to test this call. The CDR3 consists of 15 residues. The germline V gene encodes CDR1 SEHNR and CDR2 FQNEAQ (reference sequence).

The gene calls are TRBV7-9 and TRBJ2-1. Germline CDR1 is SEHNR and CDR2 is FQNEAQ (reference sequence). The CDR3 extends over 15 amino acids. The CDR3 protein is CASSLTGVHYNEQFF.

The chain links TRBV14 to TRBJ2-1; TCRdb lists TRBD2, though no DNA is available to test this call. The germline gives CDR1 SGHDN, CDR2 FVKESK. This CDR3 contains 15 residues. CDR3 residues: CASSQETSGRIEQFF. Full variable domain (rest looked up from reference TRBV14 and TRBJ2-1): EAGVTQFPSHSVIEKGQTVTLRCDPISGHDNLYWYRRVMGKEIKFLLHFVKESKQDESGMPNNRFLAERTGGTYSTLKVQPAELEDSGVYFCASSQETSGRIEQFFGPGTRLTVL.

J is TRBJ2-1 and V is TRBV7-2; TCRdb's D gene call, TRBD2, goes unchecked for lack of DNA. The V gene's germline CDR1 is SGHTA and CDR2 FQGNSA. CDR3 length equals 18 residues. CDR3 amino acids: CASSYVYLSGGPSNEQFF.

V and J are TRBV29-1 and TRBJ2-5; checking the TCRdb D call of TRBD2 is not possible without DNA. CDR3 length equals 17 residues. Germline CDR1 reads SQVTM; CDR2 reads ANQGSEA. CDR3 in amino acids: CSVENPSSGSIIGAQYF.

J is TRBJ2-1 and V is TRBV29-1; TCRdb returns TRBD1, unconfirmable since there is no DNA. The germline gives CDR1 SQVTM, CDR2 ANQGSEA. This CDR3 has 15 residues. The CDR3 sequence: CSVEGGDSSYNEQFF.